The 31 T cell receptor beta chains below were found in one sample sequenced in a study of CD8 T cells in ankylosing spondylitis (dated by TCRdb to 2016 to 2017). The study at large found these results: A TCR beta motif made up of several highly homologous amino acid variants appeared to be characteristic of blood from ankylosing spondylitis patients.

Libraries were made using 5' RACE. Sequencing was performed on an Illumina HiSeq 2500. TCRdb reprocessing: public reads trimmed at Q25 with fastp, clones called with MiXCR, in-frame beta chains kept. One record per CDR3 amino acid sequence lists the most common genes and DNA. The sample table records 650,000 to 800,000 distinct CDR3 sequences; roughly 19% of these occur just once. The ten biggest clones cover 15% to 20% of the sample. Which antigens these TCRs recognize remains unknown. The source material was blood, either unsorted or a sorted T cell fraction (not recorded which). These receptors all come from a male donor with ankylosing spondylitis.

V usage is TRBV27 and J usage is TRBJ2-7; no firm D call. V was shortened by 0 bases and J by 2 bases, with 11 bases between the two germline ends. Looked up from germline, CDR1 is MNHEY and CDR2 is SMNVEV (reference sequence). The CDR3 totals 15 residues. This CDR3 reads CASSLSRVVTYEQYF. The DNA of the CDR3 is TGTGCCAGCAGTTTATCACGGGTAGTGACCTACGAGCAGTACTTC.

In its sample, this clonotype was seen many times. The CDR3 DNA reads as TGCGCCAGCAGCCCGGGACTCCACTCCTACGAGCAGTACTTC. Its translation is CASSPGLHSYEQYF. This chain connects TRBV4-1 to TRBJ2-7; a weak D match, TRBD2 (6 bases). V was clipped by 4 bases and J by 0 bases, with 10 bases between them. The CDR3 extends over 14 amino acids. The V gene's germline CDR1 is MGHRA and CDR2 YSYEKL.

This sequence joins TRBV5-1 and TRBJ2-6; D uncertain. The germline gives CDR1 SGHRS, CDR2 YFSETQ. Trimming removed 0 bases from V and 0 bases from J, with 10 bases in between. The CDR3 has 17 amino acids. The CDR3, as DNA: TGCGCCAGCAGCTTGGCCATACAGATCTCTGGGGCCAACGTCCTGACTTTC. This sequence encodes CASSLAIQISGANVLTF.

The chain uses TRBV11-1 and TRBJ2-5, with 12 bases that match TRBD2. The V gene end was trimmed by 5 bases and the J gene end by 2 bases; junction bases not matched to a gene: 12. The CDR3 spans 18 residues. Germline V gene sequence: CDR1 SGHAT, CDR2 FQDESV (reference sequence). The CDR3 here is CASSPRATSGGRQETQYF. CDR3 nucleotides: TGTGCCAGCAGCCCGCGGGCGACTAGCGGGGGCAGGCAAGAGACCCAGTACTTC.

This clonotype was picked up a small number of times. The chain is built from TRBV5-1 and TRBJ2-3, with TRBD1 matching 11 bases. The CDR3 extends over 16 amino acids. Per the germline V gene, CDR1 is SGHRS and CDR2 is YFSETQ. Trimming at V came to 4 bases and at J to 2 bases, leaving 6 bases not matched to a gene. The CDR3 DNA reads TGCGCCAGCAGCCCCCCGGGACAGGGGGACACAGATACGCAGTATTTT. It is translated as CASSPPGQGDTDTQYF.

The CDR3 loop reads CASSSRLAGELNEQFF. In DNA form, the CDR3 reads TGTGCCAGCTCATCTCGACTAGCGGGGGAGCTAAATGAGCAGTTCTTC. The chain employs TRBV18 and TRBJ2-1, with 12 bases lining up with TRBD2. This CDR3 has 16 amino acids. Germline V lookup: CDR1 KGHSH, CDR2 LQKENI. J lost 7 bases, V lost 5 bases, and 9 bases had no gene match.

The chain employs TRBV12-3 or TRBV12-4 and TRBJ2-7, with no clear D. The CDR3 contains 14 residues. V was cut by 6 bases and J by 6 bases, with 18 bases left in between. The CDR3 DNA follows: TGTGCCAGCAGCCTCTCCGGGCAGCGCGGCGAGCAGTACTTC. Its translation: CASSLSGQRGEQYF.

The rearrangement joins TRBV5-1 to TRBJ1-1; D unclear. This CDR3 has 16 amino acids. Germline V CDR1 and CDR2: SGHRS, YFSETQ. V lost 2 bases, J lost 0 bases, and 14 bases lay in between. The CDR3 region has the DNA TGCGCCAGCAGCTTTAAAGGGTTAGCTCTGAACACTGAAGCTTTCTTT. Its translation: CASSFKGLALNTEAFF.

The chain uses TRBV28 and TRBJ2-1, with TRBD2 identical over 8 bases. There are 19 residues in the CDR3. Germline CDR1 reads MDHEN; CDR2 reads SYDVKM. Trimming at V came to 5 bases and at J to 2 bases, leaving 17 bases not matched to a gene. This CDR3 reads CASSPRLAPYYYAYNEQFF. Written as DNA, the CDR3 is TGTGCCAGCAGTCCAAGACTAGCGCCTTACTATTATGCCTACAATGAGCAGTTCTTC.

This chain's CDR3 is CASSLELFEKLAGRQYF. The CDR3 DNA reads as TGTGCCAGCAGCTTAGAGCTTTTTGAGAAACTAGCGGGCCGTCAGTACTTC. This chain connects TRBV11-2 to TRBJ2-4, with 9 bases matching TRBD2. Trimming took 0 bases from V and 12 from J; bases not matched to a gene: 15. Germline values: CDR1 SGHAT, CDR2 FQNNGV. The CDR3 runs 17 residues.

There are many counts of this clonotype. The CDR3 nucleotides read TGTGCCAGCAGTTTCAGGAGCGGGAGCTACAATGAGCAGTTCTTC. Translation: CASSFRSGSYNEQFF. This chain joins TRBV12-3 or TRBV12-4 and TRBJ2-1; TRBD2 matches 8 bases. Unmatched junction bases numbered 4, after V lost 3 bases and J lost 3 bases. This CDR3 comprises 15 residues.

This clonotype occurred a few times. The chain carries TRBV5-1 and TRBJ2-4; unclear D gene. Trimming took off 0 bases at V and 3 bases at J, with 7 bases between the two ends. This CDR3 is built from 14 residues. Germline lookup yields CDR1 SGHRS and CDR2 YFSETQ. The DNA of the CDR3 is TGCGCCAGCAGCTTGGGGGTAGACAAAAACATTCAGTACTTC. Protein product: CASSLGVDKNIQYF.

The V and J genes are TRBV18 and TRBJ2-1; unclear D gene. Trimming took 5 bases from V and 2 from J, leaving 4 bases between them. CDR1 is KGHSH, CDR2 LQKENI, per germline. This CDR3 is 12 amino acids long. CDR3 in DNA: TGTGCCAGCTCAACGGCCTACAATGAGCAGTTCTTC. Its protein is CASSTAYNEQFF. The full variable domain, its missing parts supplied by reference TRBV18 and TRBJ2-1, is NAGVMQNPRHLVRRRGQEARLRCSPMKGHSHVYWYRQLPEEGLKFMVYLQKENIIDESGMPKERFSAEFPKEGPSILRIQQVVRGDSAAYFCASSTAYNEQFFGPGTRLTVL.

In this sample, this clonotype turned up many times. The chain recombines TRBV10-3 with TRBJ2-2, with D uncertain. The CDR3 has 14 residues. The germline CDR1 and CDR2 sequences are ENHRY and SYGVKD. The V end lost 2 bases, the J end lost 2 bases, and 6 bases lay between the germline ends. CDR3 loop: CAISETINTGELFF. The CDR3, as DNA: TGTGCCATCAGTGAGACAATCAACACCGGGGAGCTGTTTTTT.

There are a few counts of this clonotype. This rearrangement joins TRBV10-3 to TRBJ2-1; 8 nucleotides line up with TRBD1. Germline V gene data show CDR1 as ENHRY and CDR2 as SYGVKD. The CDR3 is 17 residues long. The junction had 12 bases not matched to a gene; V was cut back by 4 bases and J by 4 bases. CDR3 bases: TGTGCCATCAGTGCGCGCGGACAGGGTAAACGGTACAATGAGCAGTTCTTC. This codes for CAISARGQGKRYNEQFF.

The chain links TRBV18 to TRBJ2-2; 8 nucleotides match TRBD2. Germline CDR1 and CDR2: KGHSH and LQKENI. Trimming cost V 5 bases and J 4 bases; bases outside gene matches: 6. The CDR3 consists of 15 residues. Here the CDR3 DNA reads TGTGCCAGCTCATACGCTAGCGGGCCCACCGGGGAGCTGTTTTTT. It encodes CASSYASGPTGELFF.

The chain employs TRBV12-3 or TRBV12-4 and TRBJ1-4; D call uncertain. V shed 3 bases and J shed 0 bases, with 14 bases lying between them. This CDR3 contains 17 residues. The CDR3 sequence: CASSLVPAAATNEKLFF. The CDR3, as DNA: TGTGCCAGCAGTTTGGTTCCAGCAGCTGCAACTAATGAAAAACTGTTTTTT.

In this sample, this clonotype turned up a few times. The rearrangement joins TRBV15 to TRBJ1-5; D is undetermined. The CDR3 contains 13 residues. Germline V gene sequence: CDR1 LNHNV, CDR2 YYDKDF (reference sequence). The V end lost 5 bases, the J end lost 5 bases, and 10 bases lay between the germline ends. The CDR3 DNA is TGTGCCACCAGCCGCGACACTGATCAGCCCCAGCATTTT. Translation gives CATSRDTDQPQHF. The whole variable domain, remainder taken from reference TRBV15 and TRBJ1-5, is DAMVIQNPRYQVTQFGKPVTLSCSQTLNHNVMYWYQQKSSQAPKLLFHYYDKDFNNEADTPDNFQSRRPNTSFCFLDIRSPGLGDTAMYLCATSRDTDQPQHFGDGTRLSIL.

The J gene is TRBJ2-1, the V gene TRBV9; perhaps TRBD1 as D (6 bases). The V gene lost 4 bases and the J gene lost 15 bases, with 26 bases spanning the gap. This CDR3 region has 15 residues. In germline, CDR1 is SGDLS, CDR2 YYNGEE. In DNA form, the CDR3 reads TGTGCCAGCAGCTCAGACGGGACAACTCTAGTAGGTCCGTTCTTC. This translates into CASSSDGTTLVGPFF.

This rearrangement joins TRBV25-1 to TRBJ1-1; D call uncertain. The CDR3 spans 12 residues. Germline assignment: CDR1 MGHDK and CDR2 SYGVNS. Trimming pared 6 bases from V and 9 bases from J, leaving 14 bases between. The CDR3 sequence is CASSEGAVKAFF. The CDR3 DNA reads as TGTGCCAGCAGCGAGGGAGCTGTTAAAGCTTTCTTT.

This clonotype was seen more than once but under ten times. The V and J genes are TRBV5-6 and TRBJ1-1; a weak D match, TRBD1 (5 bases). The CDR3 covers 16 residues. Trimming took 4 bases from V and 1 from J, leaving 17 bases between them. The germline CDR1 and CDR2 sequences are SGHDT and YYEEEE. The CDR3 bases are TGTGCCAGCAGCCCGAGGCTGGGACGCCAGAACACTGAAGCTTTCTTT. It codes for CASSPRLGRQNTEAFF.

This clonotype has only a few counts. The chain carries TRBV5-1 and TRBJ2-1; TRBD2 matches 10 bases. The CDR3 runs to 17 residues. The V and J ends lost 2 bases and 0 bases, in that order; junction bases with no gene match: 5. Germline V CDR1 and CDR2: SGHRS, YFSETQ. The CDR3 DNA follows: TGCGCCAGCAGCTTATCTAGCGGGGGCCTCTCCTACAATGAGCAGTTCTTC. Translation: CASSLSSGGLSYNEQFF.

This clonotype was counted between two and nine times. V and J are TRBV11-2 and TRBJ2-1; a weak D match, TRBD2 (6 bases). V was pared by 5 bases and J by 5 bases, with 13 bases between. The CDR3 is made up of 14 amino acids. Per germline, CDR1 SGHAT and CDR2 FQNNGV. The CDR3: CASSPTLADNEQFF. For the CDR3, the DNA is TGTGCCAGCAGCCCGACCTTAGCGGACAATGAGCAGTTCTTC. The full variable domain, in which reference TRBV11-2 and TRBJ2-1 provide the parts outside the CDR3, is EAGVAQSPRYKIIEKRQSVAFWCNPISGHATLYWYQQILGQGPKLLIQFQNNGVVDDSQLPKDRFSAERLKGVDSTLKIQPAKLEDSAVYLCASSPTLADNEQFFGPGTRLTVL.

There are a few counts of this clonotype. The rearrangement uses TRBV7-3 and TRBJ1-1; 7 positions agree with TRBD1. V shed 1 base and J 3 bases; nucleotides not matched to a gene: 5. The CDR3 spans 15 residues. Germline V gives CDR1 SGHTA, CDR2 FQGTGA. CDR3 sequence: CASSLRGDRDTEAFF. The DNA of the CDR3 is TGTGCCAGCAGCTTAAGAGGGGACAGAGACACTGAAGCTTTCTTT. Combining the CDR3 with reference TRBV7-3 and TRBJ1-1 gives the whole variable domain GAGVSQTPSNKVTEKGKYVELRCDPISGHTALYWYRQSLGQGPEFLIYFQGTGAADDSGLPNDRFFAVRPEGSVSTLKIQRTERGDSAVYLCASSLRGDRDTEAFFGQGTRLTVV.

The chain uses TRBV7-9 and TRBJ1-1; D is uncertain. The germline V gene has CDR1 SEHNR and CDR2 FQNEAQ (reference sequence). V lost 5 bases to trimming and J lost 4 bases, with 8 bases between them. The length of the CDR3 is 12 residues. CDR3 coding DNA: TGTGCCAGCAGCGAACGGTCCACTGAAGCTTTCTTT. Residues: CASSERSTEAFF.

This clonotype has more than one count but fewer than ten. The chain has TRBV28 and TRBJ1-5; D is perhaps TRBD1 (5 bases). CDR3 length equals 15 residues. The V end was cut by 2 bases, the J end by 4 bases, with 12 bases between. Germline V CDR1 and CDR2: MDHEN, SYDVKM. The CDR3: CASSLTGRSNQPQHF. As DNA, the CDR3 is TGTGCCAGCAGTTTAACGGGACGCTCTAATCAGCCCCAGCATTTT.

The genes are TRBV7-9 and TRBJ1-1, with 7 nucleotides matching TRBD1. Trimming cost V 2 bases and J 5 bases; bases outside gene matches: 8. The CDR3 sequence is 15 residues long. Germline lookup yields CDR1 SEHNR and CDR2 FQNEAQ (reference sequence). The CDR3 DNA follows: TGTGCCAGCAGCTTACTTCAGGGGGTGGGGACTGAAGCTTTCTTT. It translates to CASSLLQGVGTEAFF.

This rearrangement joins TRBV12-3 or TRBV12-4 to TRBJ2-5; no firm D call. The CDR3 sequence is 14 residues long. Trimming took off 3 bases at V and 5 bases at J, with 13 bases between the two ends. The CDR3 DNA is TGTGCCAGCAGTTTCGTGGATGTTGTCGAGACCCAGTACTTC. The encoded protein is CASSFVDVVETQYF.

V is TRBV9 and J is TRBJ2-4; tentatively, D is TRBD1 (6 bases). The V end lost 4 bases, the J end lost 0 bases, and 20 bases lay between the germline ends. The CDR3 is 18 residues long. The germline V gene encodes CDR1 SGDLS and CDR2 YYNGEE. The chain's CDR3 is CASSPQGHAGLAKNIQYF. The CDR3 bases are TGTGCCAGCAGCCCCCAGGGACATGCCGGACTAGCCAAAAACATTCAGTACTTC. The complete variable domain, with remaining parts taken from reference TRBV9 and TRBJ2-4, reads DSGVTQTPKHLITATGQRVTLRCSPRSGDLSVYWYQQSLDQGLQFLIQYYNGEERAKGNILERFSAQQFPDLHSELNLSSLELGDSALYFCASSPQGHAGLAKNIQYFGAGTRLSVL.

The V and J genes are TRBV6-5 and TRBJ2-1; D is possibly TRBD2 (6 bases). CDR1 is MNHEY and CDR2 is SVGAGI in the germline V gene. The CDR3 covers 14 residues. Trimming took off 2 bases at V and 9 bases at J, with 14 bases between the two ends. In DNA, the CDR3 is TGTGCCAGCAGTTACGGGCTAGCGAAATTTGAGCAGTTCTTC. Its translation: CASSYGLAKFEQFF.

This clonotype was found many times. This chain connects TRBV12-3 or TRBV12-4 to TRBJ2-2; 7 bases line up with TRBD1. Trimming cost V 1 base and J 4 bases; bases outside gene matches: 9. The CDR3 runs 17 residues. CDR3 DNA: TGTGCCAGCAGTTTAGAAGAAGGGACAGTCCCCACCGGGGAGCTGTTTTTT. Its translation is CASSLEEGTVPTGELFF.